A single TCR beta chain is shown here with its context. From germline, CDR1 is LNHDA and CDR2 SQIVND (reference sequence). This CDR3 has 14 residues. V was trimmed by 2 bases and J by 5 bases, leaving 9 bases between them. Reverse transcription of roughly 0.5 to 1 ug RNA was carried out with random hexamers. Amplification of TCR beta CDR3 by immunoSEQ multiplex PCR spanned 54 Vbeta and 13 Jbeta. Each CDR3 protein gets one entry after TCRdb re-called the immunoSEQ multiplex PCR reads with MiXCR. The table records more than 200,000 distinct CDR3 sequences, 93% of them present only once. Sequencing of TCR beta drew on CD8+ and CD4+ T cells from blood. Multiple sclerosis controls were treatment-naive patients with stable or active relapsing-remitting disease. This entry is derived from a study of CD8 T cells in Susac syndrome.

The source is a human donor with multiple sclerosis. V is TRBV19 and J is TRBJ2-2; D call uncertain. The sequencing input was CD4+ T cells from PBMCs. In nucleotides, the CDR3 is TGTGCCAGTAGTATACGCGCCGAGACCGGGGAGCTGTTTTTT. It codes for CASSIRAETGELFF. Together with reference TRBV19 and TRBJ2-2, the CDR3 gives the full variable domain: DGGITQSPKYLFRKEGQNVTLSCEQNLNHDAMYWYRQDPGQGLRLIYYSQIVNDFQKGDIAEGYSVSREKKESFPLTVTSAQKNPTAFYLCASSIRAETGELFFGEGSRLTVL.